The 10 T cell receptor beta chains presented below share a single source sample, sequenced in a study of CD8+ T cells in alopecia areata. RNA was extracted and reverse transcribed into cDNA as the sequencing template. Method: immunoSEQ multiplex PCR; TCRdb's copy keeps in-frame clones and lacks some. The table lists more than 95,000 clones, 55% of them singletons. Specimen: CD4+ T cells sorted from blood. Receptor source: a human donor in good health.

This clone was recorded a few times. V is TRBV28 and J is TRBJ2-4; no clear D. The CDR3 is 13 residues long. Trimming removed 3 bases at V and 7 bases at J, with 10 bases between. Looked up from germline, CDR1 is MDHEN and CDR2 is SYDVKM. The CDR3 coding sequence is TGTGCCAGCAGTTTCCCCAGCCTGAACATTCAGTACTTC. Protein: CASSFPSLNIQYF.

This chain uses TRBV9 with TRBJ2-2; D is perhaps TRBD1 or TRBD2 (5 bases each). Per germline, CDR1 SGDLS and CDR2 YYNGEE. The CDR3 runs to 15 residues. V was pared by 3 bases and J by 6 bases, with 15 bases between. DNA for the CDR3: TGTGCCAGCAGCGGAAGGGACCGTCCTGCCGGGGAGCTGTTTTTT. This codes for CASSGRDRPAGELFF.

The chain recombines TRBV5-1 with TRBJ1-5; 7 nucleotides align to TRBD1. CDR1 and CDR2 (germline): SGHRS, YFSETQ. This CDR3 contains 14 residues. Trimming removed 4 bases from V and 4 bases from J; junction bases left unmatched: 5. This chain's CDR3 is CASSPQGVNQPQHF. In nucleotides, the CDR3 is TGCGCCAGCAGCCCGCAGGGGGTTAATCAGCCCCAGCATTTT.

In this sample, this clone turned up a few times. The genes are TRBV14 and TRBJ1-3; D unclear. The germline V gene encodes CDR1 SGHDN and CDR2 FVKESK. V lost 5 bases to trimming and J lost 4 bases, with 12 bases between them. CDR3 length: 14 amino acids. CDR3: CASSFSNSGNTIYF. The CDR3 nucleotides read TGTGCCAGCAGCTTTAGCAACTCCGGAAACACCATATATTTT. Drawing the rest from reference TRBV14 and TRBJ1-3, the complete variable domain is EAGVTQFPSHSVIEKGQTVTLRCDPISGHDNLYWYRRVMGKEIKFLLHFVKESKQDESGMPNNRFLAERTGGTYSTLKVQPAELEDSGVYFCASSFSNSGNTIYFGEGSWLTVV.

Remarks on this clone: Mismatch with germline at one junction end may stem from a read error. The V and J genes are TRBV6-1 and TRBJ2-7, with TRBD2 matching over 12 bases. There are 16 residues in the CDR3. The germline CDR1 and CDR2 sequences are MNHNS and SASEGT. CDR3 amino acids: CASSQAPSGGVHEQYF. CDR3 DNA sequence: TGTGCCAGCAGTCAAGCCCCTAGCGGGGGGGTCCACGAGCAGTACTTC.

This clone was observed a handful of times. The chain carries TRBV6-1 and TRBJ2-4; D perhaps matches TRBD1 (6 bases). The CDR3 covers 16 residues. V lost 1 base to trimming and J lost 2 bases, with 12 bases between them. Germline V gene sequence: CDR1 MNHNS, CDR2 SASEGT. The CDR3 coding sequence is TGTGCCAGCAGTGAAGGTCAGGGGTTAACCAAAAACATTCAGTACTTC. Amino acid sequence: CASSEGQGLTKNIQYF.

This chain connects TRBV6-5 to TRBJ1-5, with D tentatively TRBD1 (6 bases). V lost 0 bases to trimming and J lost 2 bases, with 11 bases between them. Per the germline V gene, CDR1 is MNHEY and CDR2 is SVGAGI. CDR3 length: 16 residues. DNA of the CDR3: TGTGCCAGCAGTTACTCCACCAGGGGTGGCAATCAGCCCCAGCATTTT. It is translated as CASSYSTRGGNQPQHF.

This clone was seen a few times. The chain combines TRBV4-1 with TRBJ2-7; D not resolved. Germline V gives CDR1 MGHRA, CDR2 YSYEKL. The CDR3 extends over 14 amino acids. Trimming stripped 0 bases from V and 1 base from J, with 7 bases between. As DNA, the CDR3 is TGCGCCAGCAGCCAAGATCTAGGGTCCTACGAGCAGTACTTC. Its protein is CASSQDLGSYEQYF.

The CDR3 sequence is CASSRDSSRQYF. The CDR3, as DNA: TGTGCCAGCAGTCGGGACAGTAGTAGGCAGTACTTC. The V gene is TRBV2, the J gene TRBJ2-7, with 7 nucleotides matching TRBD1. V was clipped by 5 bases and J by 9 bases; unmatched bases: 7. The V gene's germline CDR1 is SNHLY and CDR2 FYNNEI. The CDR3 has 12 amino acids. Full variable domain (missing parts from reference TRBV2 and TRBJ2-7): EPEVTQTPSHQVTQMGQEVILRCVPISNHLYFYWYRQILGQKVEFLVSFYNNEISEKSEIFDDQFSVERPDGSNFTLKIRSTKLEDSAMYFCASSRDSSRQYFGPGTRLTVT.

V is TRBV6-5 and J is TRBJ2-5; D unresolved. Germline loops: CDR1 MNHEY, CDR2 SVGAGI. V lost 2 bases, J lost 5 bases, and 9 bases lay in between. The CDR3 has 13 amino acids. The CDR3 reads CASSYHSSETQYF. The DNA for the CDR3 is TGTGCCAGCAGTTACCATAGCAGCGAGACCCAGTACTTC.